This T cell receptor beta chain was captured by sequencing in a study of B cell selection in AIRE deficiency. Sorting defined conventional CD4 T cells as CD4+CD127+. A word on this clone: Its antigen is as yet unknown.

Broader study findings: Shared Treg sequences had shorter CDR3s, biased toward rearrangements with few non-templated insertions. Only about 9.3% of 3,000 to 4,500 shared Treg sequences were patient-specific; 31.6% healthy-specific.

The CDR3 spans 15 residues. V gave up 0 bases and J gave up 7 bases; unmatched junction bases: 7. The germline CDR1 and CDR2 sequences are SGHRS and YFSETQ. Profiled with immunoSEQ multiplex PCR; TCRdb holds only in-frame clones, not every one. Of roughly 24,000 clones listed, about 95% are singletons. The sequencing input was CD4+CD127+ conventional T cells sorted from PBMCs. This chain connects TRBV5-1 to TRBJ1-2, with 9 bases fitting TRBD1. This TCR derives from a human donor in good health. This CDR3 reads CASSLEGTGRGGYTF. The CDR3 DNA sequence: TGCGCCAGCAGCTTGGAGGGGACAGGGCGTGGTGGCTACACCTTC. The full variable domain, rest sourced from reference TRBV5-1 and TRBJ1-2, is KAGVTQTPRYLIKTRGQQVTLSCSPISGHRSVSWYQQTPGQGLQFLFEYFSETQRNKGNFPGRFSGRQFSNSRSEMNVSTLELGDSALYLCASSLEGTGRGGYTFGSGTRLTVV.